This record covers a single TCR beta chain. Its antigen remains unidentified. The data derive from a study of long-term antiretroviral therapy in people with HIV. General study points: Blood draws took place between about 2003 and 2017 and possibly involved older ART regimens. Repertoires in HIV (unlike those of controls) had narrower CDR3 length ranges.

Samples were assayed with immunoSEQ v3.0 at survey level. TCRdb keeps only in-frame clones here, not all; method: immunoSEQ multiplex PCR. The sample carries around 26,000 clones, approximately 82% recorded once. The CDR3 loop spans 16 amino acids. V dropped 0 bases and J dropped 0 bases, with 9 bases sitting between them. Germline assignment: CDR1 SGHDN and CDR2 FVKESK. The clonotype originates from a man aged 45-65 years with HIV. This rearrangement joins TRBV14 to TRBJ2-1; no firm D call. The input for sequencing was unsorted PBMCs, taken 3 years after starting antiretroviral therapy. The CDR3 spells CASSQDRTSSYNEQFF. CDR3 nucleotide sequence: TGTGCCAGCAGCCAAGATCGTACGAGCTCCTACAATGAGCAGTTCTTC. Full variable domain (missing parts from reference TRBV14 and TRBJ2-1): EAGVTQFPSHSVIEKGQTVTLRCDPISGHDNLYWYRRVMGKEIKFLLHFVKESKQDESGMPNNRFLAERTGGTYSTLKVQPAELEDSGVYFCASSQDRTSSYNEQFFGPGTRLTVL.